This T cell receptor beta chain came from a study of blood T cells in healthy people across ages. Points from the study as a whole: Researchers said unsorted PBMCs prevented a conclusive naive versus antigen-experienced comparison. Diversity figures derived from one million T cells were judged to underestimate the true value. Per million T cells, the diversity of TCR beta decreased roughly linearly as age advanced.

In its sample, this clonotype was seen a few times. Its antigen remains unknown. The germline gives CDR1 KGHDR, CDR2 SFDVKD. V dropped 5 bases and J dropped 4; count of bases not matched to a gene: 7. The CDR3 is made up of 16 amino acids. Then a second PCR, running roughly 7 to 11 cycles, was carried out with a sample-barcoded 5' primer and a J-beta primer mix. Each cDNA molecule, via a template-switch adaptor with 12 random nucleotides, was tagged. TCRdb processed the 5' RACE reads anew with MiXCR; each CDR3 protein has one entry. The table shows around 500,000 distinct CDR3 sequences, with roughly 48% occurring only once.

This sequence joins TRBV24-1 and TRBJ2-3; 11 nucleotides line up with TRBD1. This sequence was found in an elderly man in good health. Material: blood. The CDR3 DNA sequence: TGTGCCACCAGTGCCCCCGGGACAGGGGGTTCAGATACGCAGTATTTT. It translates to CATSAPGTGGSDTQYF.